Listed below are T cell receptor beta chains from one sample, sequenced in a study of shared clonotypes between healthy human individuals. The table came from immunoSEQ multiplex PCR; TCRdb's copy has only in-frame clones and leaves some out. This table holds some 630,000 clones, 95% to 96% found once. The sequencing sample was made of naive CD8+ T cells sorted from blood. These TCRs come from a woman aged 25 to 39 in good health. CDR3s include the opening cysteine and the closing phenylalanine or tryptophan. The D gene is left open where the match is weak. Some rows have no size entry. The others give once, few or many, or a class for an expanded clone.

j_gene: TRBJ1-2
d_gene: -
v_gene: TRBV5-6
abundance: -
CDR3nt: TGTGCCAGCAGCTCCCCCGACCTTGATTGGGGCTACACCTTC
CDR3aa: CASSSPDLDWGYTF

j_gene: TRBJ1-6
d_gene: -
v_gene: TRBV10-1
abundance: -
CDR3nt: TGCGCCAGCAGTGAGTCGGGGACCGTGGATTCACCCCTCCACTTT
CDR3aa: CASSESGTVDSPLHF

j_gene: TRBJ2-3
d_gene: -
v_gene: TRBV7-9
abundance: -
CDR3nt: TGTGCCAGCACTCTCACAGATACGCAGTATTTT
CDR3aa: CASTLTDTQYF

j_gene: TRBJ2-7
d_gene: -
v_gene: TRBV27
abundance: -
CDR3nt: TGTGCCAGCAGTTTAACCCCGGCCTCCTACGAGCAGTACTTC
CDR3aa: CASSLTPASYEQYF

j_gene: TRBJ2-6
d_gene: -
v_gene: TRBV5-6
abundance: -
CDR3nt: TGTGCCAGCAGCTCGCAGGGGTCTGGGGCCAACGTCCTGACTTTC
CDR3aa: CASSSQGSGANVLTF

j_gene: TRBJ2-4
d_gene: -
v_gene: TRBV27
abundance: -
CDR3nt: TGTGCCAGCAATGGCTGTCCTCTAGCCAAAAACATTCAGTACTTC
CDR3aa: CASNGCPLAKNIQYF

j_gene: TRBJ1-2
d_gene: -
v_gene: TRBV5-1
abundance: -
CDR3nt: TGCGCCAGCATGCCCAGGGGACCGGGGGATGGCTACACCTTC
CDR3aa: CASMPRGPGDGYTF

j_gene: TRBJ2-1
d_gene: -
v_gene: TRBV5-1
abundance: -
CDR3nt: TGCGCCAGCAGCTTGGGAGACTTGGATGAGCAGTTCTTC
CDR3aa: CASSLGDLDEQFF

j_gene: TRBJ2-1
d_gene: TRBD2
v_gene: TRBV18
abundance: -
CDR3nt: TGTGCCAGCTCACCTCCGACTAGCGCGGGGGACAATGAGCAGTTCTTC
CDR3aa: CASSPPTSAGDNEQFF

j_gene: TRBJ2-1
d_gene: -
v_gene: TRBV27
abundance: -
CDR3nt: TGTGCCAGCAGTTTACAGGGAGGAATGCGGTTTAATGAGCAGTTCTTC
CDR3aa: CASSLQGGMRFNEQFF

j_gene: TRBJ1-5
d_gene: TRBD1
v_gene: TRBV5-1
abundance: -
CDR3nt: TGCGCCAGCAGCACGGGGACAGGGAATCAGCCCCAGCATTTT
CDR3aa: CASSTGTGNQPQHF

j_gene: TRBJ2-2
d_gene: -
v_gene: TRBV28
abundance: -
CDR3nt: TGTGCCAGCACCGCACATGGGGGCGGGGCCGGGGAGCTGTTTTTT
CDR3aa: CASTAHGGGAGELFF

j_gene: TRBJ2-5
d_gene: -
v_gene: TRBV2
abundance: once
CDR3nt: TGTGCCAGCAGTCAAGGTGGTAGGGAGACCCAGTACTTC
CDR3aa: CASSQGGRETQYF

j_gene: TRBJ1-1
d_gene: TRBD1
v_gene: TRBV28
abundance: -
CDR3nt: TGTGCCAGCAGTATGAGGACAGGGGGCACTGAAGCTTTCTTT
CDR3aa: CASSMRTGGTEAFF

j_gene: TRBJ2-1
d_gene: -
v_gene: TRBV19
abundance: -
CDR3nt: TGTGCCAGTAGTATTACTAGGGGTGGCTACAATGAGCAGTTCTTC
CDR3aa: CASSITRGGYNEQFF

j_gene: TRBJ2-1
d_gene: -
v_gene: TRBV27
abundance: once
CDR3nt: TGTGCCAGCGGGGCCCTACTAGCAGCTTACAATGAGCAGTTCTTC
CDR3aa: CASGALLAAYNEQFF

j_gene: TRBJ2-7
d_gene: -
v_gene: TRBV11-2
abundance: -
CDR3nt: TGTGCCAGCAGCTTAGAAGTTACCTACGAGCAGTACTTC
CDR3aa: CASSLEVTYEQYF

j_gene: TRBJ1-1
d_gene: -
v_gene: TRBV5-1
abundance: -
CDR3nt: TGCGCCAGCAGCTTGGATGCCACTGAAGCTTTCTTT
CDR3aa: CASSLDATEAFF

j_gene: TRBJ1-1
d_gene: -
v_gene: TRBV6-1
abundance: -
CDR3nt: TGTGCCAGCAGTGATCCCTACTGGAGGAACACTGAAGCTTTCTTT
CDR3aa: CASSDPYWRNTEAFF

j_gene: TRBJ2-1
d_gene: -
v_gene: TRBV6-6
abundance: -
CDR3nt: TGTGCCAGCAGTTACGGCGATGTCTACAATGAGCAGTTCTTC
CDR3aa: CASSYGDVYNEQFF

j_gene: TRBJ2-7
d_gene: TRBD2
v_gene: TRBV15
abundance: -
CDR3nt: TGTGCCACCAGCAGATGGGGTAGCGGGAGCCACGAGCAGTACTTC
CDR3aa: CATSRWGSGSHEQYF

j_gene: TRBJ2-7
d_gene: -
v_gene: TRBV5-5
abundance: -
CDR3nt: TGTGCCAGCAGCAGTACGCCTGGGTACGAGCAGTACTTC
CDR3aa: CASSSTPGYEQYF

j_gene: TRBJ1-2
d_gene: TRBD1
v_gene: TRBV13
abundance: -
CDR3nt: TGTGCCAGCAGCCGACAGGGGAACTATGGCTACACCTTC
CDR3aa: CASSRQGNYGYTF

j_gene: TRBJ1-5
d_gene: -
v_gene: TRBV7-2
abundance: -
CDR3nt: TGTGCCAGCAGCCAAGACAGGTGGGGCAATCAGCCCCAGCATTTT
CDR3aa: CASSQDRWGNQPQHF

j_gene: TRBJ2-5
d_gene: -
v_gene: TRBV13
abundance: -
CDR3nt: TGTGCCAGCAGCCCGGGGACATTCGTAGAGACCCAGTACTTC
CDR3aa: CASSPGTFVETQYF

j_gene: TRBJ1-4
d_gene: -
v_gene: TRBV15
abundance: -
CDR3nt: TGTGCCACCAGCAGCCGGACAACTAATGAAAAACTGTTTTTT
CDR3aa: CATSSRTTNEKLFF

j_gene: TRBJ2-5
d_gene: -
v_gene: TRBV7-9
abundance: -
CDR3nt: TGTGCCAGCAGCCTAACCGCCGCCCAGCGCAGAAAGACCCAGTACTTC
CDR3aa: CASSLTAAQRRKTQYF

j_gene: TRBJ1-2
d_gene: -
v_gene: TRBV27
abundance: -
CDR3nt: TGTGCCAGCAGACGGGGCAACAGTAACTATGGCTACACCTTC
CDR3aa: CASRRGNSNYGYTF

j_gene: TRBJ1-1
d_gene: -
v_gene: TRBV30
abundance: -
CDR3nt: TGTGCCTGGAGCACGACAGACATTGAAGCTTTCTTT
CDR3aa: CAWSTTDIEAFF

j_gene: TRBJ2-7
d_gene: TRBD1
v_gene: TRBV2
abundance: -
CDR3nt: TGTGCCAGCAAAGGGACAGGAGACTACGAGCAGTACTTC
CDR3aa: CASKGTGDYEQYF

j_gene: TRBJ1-2
d_gene: -
v_gene: TRBV29-1
abundance: -
CDR3nt: TGCAGCGTTGAGCCAGCATCGGGCTATGGCTACACCTTC
CDR3aa: CSVEPASGYGYTF

j_gene: TRBJ2-7
d_gene: -
v_gene: TRBV5-1
abundance: -
CDR3nt: TGCGCCAGCACCCTCTCTGCGGGATCCTACGAGCAGTACTTC
CDR3aa: CASTLSAGSYEQYF

j_gene: TRBJ1-6
d_gene: -
v_gene: TRBV4-1
abundance: -
CDR3nt: TGCGCCAGCAGCCAAGAAAGAACCACAACAGGGTTTCCTTCACCCCTCCACTTT
CDR3aa: CASSQERTTTGFPSPLHF

j_gene: TRBJ2-1
d_gene: TRBD2
v_gene: TRBV7-3
abundance: -
CDR3nt: TGTGCCAGCAGCTTATATAGCGGGAGCCTCTATGAGCAGTTCTTC
CDR3aa: CASSLYSGSLYEQFF

j_gene: TRBJ1-2
d_gene: TRBD1
v_gene: TRBV19
abundance: few
CDR3nt: TGTGCCAGTAGACCGGGACAGGGAAACTATGGCTACACCTTC
CDR3aa: CASRPGQGNYGYTF

j_gene: TRBJ1-2
d_gene: -
v_gene: TRBV6-1
abundance: -
CDR3nt: TGTGCCAGCAGTGAAGGTCCCCCGACTTTCTATGGCTACACCTTC
CDR3aa: CASSEGPPTFYGYTF